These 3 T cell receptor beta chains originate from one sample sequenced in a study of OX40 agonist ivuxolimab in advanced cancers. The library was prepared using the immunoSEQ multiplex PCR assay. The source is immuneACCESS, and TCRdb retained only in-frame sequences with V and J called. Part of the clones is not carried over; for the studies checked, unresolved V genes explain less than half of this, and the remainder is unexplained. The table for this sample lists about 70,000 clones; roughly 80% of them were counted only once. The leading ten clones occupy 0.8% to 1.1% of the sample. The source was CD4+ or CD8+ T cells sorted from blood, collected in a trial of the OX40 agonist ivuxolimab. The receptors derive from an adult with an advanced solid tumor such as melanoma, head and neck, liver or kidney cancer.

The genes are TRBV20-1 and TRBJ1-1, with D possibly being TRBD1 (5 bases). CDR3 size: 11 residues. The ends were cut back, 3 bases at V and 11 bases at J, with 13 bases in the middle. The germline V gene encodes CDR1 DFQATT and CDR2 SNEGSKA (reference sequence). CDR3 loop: CSARQGTFAFF. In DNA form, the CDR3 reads TGCAGTGCTAGGCAGGGTACCTTTGCTTTCTTT.

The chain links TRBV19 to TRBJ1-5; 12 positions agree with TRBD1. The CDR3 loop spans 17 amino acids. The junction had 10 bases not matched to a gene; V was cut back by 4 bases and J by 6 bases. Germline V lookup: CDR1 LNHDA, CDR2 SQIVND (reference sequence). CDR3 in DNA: TGTGCCAGTAGTACACCGGGACAGGGGGCTCTGGGTCAGCCCCAGCATTTT. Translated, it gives CASSTPGQGALGQPQHF.

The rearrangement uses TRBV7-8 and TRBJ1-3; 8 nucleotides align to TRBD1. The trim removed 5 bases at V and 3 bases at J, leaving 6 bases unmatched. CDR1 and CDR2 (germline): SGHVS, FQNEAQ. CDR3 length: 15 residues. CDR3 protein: CASSPQGAGGNTIYF. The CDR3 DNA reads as TGTGCCAGCAGCCCCCAGGGGGCAGGTGGAAACACCATATATTTT.